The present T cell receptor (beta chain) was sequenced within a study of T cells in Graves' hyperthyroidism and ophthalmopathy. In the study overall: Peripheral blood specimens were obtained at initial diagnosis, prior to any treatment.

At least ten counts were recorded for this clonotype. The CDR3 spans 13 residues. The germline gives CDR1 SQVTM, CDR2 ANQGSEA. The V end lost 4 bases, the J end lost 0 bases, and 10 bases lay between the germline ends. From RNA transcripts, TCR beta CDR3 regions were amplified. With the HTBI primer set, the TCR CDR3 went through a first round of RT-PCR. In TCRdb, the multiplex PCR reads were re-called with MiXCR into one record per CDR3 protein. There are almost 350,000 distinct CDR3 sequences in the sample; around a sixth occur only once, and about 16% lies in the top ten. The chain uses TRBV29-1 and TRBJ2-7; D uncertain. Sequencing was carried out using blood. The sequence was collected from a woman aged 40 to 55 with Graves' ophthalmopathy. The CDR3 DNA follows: TGCAGCGTTGGGGCTAGGAGCTCCTACGAGCAGTACTTC. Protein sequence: CSVGARSSYEQYF.